The rows below give T cell receptor beta chains drawn from one sample of a study of T cell therapy after organ transplantation. The antigens these receptors bind are not known. Using immunoSEQ multiplex PCR, the repertoire was profiled, and TCRdb retains in-frame clones only, with some absent. Among 51,000 or so clones, over 90% were seen once, and the ten largest hold around 3.1%. The starting material was CD8+ T cells from blood, obtained before autologous CMV-specific T cell therapy. Receptor source: a human patient who had received a solid organ transplant and had CMV disease. Both conserved end residues are part of each CDR3. A D gene is named only where the DNA matches it firmly. Size tells how often a clone was seen (once, few, many) or the class of an expanded clone, and some rows leave it out.

D gene,J gene,V gene,clone size,CDR3 DNA,CDR3 protein
-,TRBJ2-7,TRBV19,-,TGTGCCAGTAGTAGGGGCCACGAGCAGTACTTC,CASSRGHEQYF
TRBD1,TRBJ1-4,TRBV5-6,-,TGTGCCAGCAGCTTGGCGGTCAGGGGGCCGGAAGTGTCTAATGAAAAACTGTTTTTT,CASSLAVRGPEVSNEKLFF
-,TRBJ1-1,TRBV29-1,few,TGCAGCGCAGTGTTTGACACTGAAGCTTTCTTT,CSAVFDTEAFF
-,TRBJ1-2,TRBV27,-,TGTGCCAGCAGTTTATCGCCGCAGGCTAACTATGGCTACACCTTC,CASSLSPQANYGYTF
-,TRBJ1-5,TRBV7-9,-,TGTGCCAGCAGCTTAGATCGGGGAGGAGGCAATCAGCCCCAGCATTTT,CASSLDRGGGNQPQHF
TRBD1,TRBJ2-7,TRBV11-2,-,TGTGCCAGCAGCTTAGATAAGGGGACAGGGGTAGGGTGGCAGTACTTC,CASSLDKGTGVGWQYF
-,TRBJ1-2,TRBV10-2,-,TGCGCCAGCAGTGATCCGGGGGTTCTTGTTGGCTACACCTTC,CASSDPGVLVGYTF
-,TRBJ2-5,TRBV19,-,TGTGCCAGTAGTATAGAGCTCCTGCGAGAGACCCAGTACTTC,CASSIELLRETQYF
-,TRBJ2-1,TRBV11-2,-,TGTGCCAGCAGCTTAGAGGGACTCCTGGGAAATGAGCAGTTCTTC,CASSLEGLLGNEQFF
-,TRBJ2-7,TRBV7-9,-,TGTGCCAGCAGCCCCAGGGAAAGGCGGTTATCCACCGAGCAGTACTTC,CASSPRERRLSTEQYF
-,TRBJ1-4,TRBV30,-,TGTGCCTTTATCGACCGGGGGGGCCTTCGGGAAAAACTGTTTTTT,CAFIDRGGLREKLFF
-,TRBJ2-5,TRBV25-1,-,TGTGCCAGCAGTGAATTCACAGCAGGGGACCAAGAGACCCAGTACTTC,CASSEFTAGDQETQYF
TRBD2,TRBJ2-1,TRBV4-1,once,TGCGCCAGCAGCCAAGAAGTGGGCGGGAGGGCCGGCGAGCAGTTCTTC,CASSQEVGGRAGEQFF
-,TRBJ2-7,TRBV27,-,TGTGCCAGCAGTTCCTCCCGATTTAACCCCCACGAGCAGTACTTC,CASSSSRFNPHEQYF
-,TRBJ2-6,TRBV27,-,TGTGCCAGCAGTTCGACCAGGGATTACTCTGGGGCCAACGTCCTGACTTTC,CASSSTRDYSGANVLTF
-,TRBJ2-7,TRBV5-6,-,TGTGCCAGCAGCTTCCACCAAGCCTACTACGAGCAGTACTTC,CASSFHQAYYEQYF
-,TRBJ1-6,TRBV2,-,TGTGCCAGCAGTGATCCGGGGACTTCAAATTCACCCCTCCACTTT,CASSDPGTSNSPLHF
-,TRBJ1-2,TRBV7-2,-,TGTGCCAGCAGCTTTCTCGGCCAATATGGCTACACCTTC,CASSFLGQYGYTF
-,TRBJ1-2,TRBV4-3,-,TGCGCCAGCAGCCAAGAGGTACCTTCCGTTTTCTATGGCTACACCTTC,CASSQEVPSVFYGYTF
-,TRBJ1-1,TRBV7-2,-,TGTGCCAGCAGCTTAACAGAATGGACTGAAGCTTTCTTT,CASSLTEWTEAFF
-,TRBJ2-1,TRBV11-2,-,TGTGCCAGCAGCCCCGGGTACAATGAGCAGTTCTTC,CASSPGYNEQFF
-,TRBJ1-2,TRBV6-5,-,TGTGCCAGCAGCACAGGGCGCCCTTCTAACTATGGCTACACCTTC,CASSTGRPSNYGYTF
TRBD1,TRBJ1-2,TRBV13,-,TGTGCCAGCAGCGCGGGTACTCCGGGACAGGGAATCTATGGCTACACCTTC,CASSAGTPGQGIYGYTF